These 32 T cell receptor beta chains came from one sample sequenced in a study of tumor and adjacent non-tumor tissue in lung cancer. A modified ARM-PCR protocol with three rounds of nested PCR amplified TCRbeta. TCRdb re-called the multiplex PCR reads through MiXCR, storing one row per CDR3 protein. The sample contains roughly 75,000 distinct CDR3 sequences, roughly 80% of which appear only once. The template was RNA from unsorted bulk tissue. This non-tumor lung sample came from over 3 cm beyond the tumor edge. Source material: distant non-tumor lung tissue. These receptors were taken from a man between 60 and 70 years old with non-small cell lung cancer.

Concerning this clonotype itself: One junction end does not reproduce the germline sequence, and a read error may be involved. This sequence joins TRBV11-3 and TRBJ2-1, with D unresolved. Germline-derived CDR1 and CDR2 are SGHNT and YENEEA. The CDR3 has 16 amino acids. CDR3 protein: CVSSFWVTGSYNEQFF. DNA of the CDR3: TGTGTCAGCAGTTTTTGGGTTACGGGCTCCTACAATGAGCAGTTCTTC.

Details on this clonotype: The conserved phenylalanine or tryptophan is not found at the CDR3 terminus, so this likely reflects a read error. This chain joins TRBV11-3 and TRBJ1-6; D is undetermined. Germline V lookup: CDR1 SGHNT, CDR2 YENEEA. The CDR3 has 12 amino acids. The germline V and J ends were trimmed by 5 bases and 11 bases, with 10 bases remaining between them. The CDR3: CASSDFYPPLHI. The DNA for the CDR3 is TGTGCCAGCAGCGACTTTTATCCACCCCTCCACATT.

Remarks on this clonotype: The junction differs from germline at one of its ends, possibly a read error. The chain employs TRBV6-5 and TRBJ1-2, with TRBD1 identical over 7 bases. From germline, CDR1 is MNHEY and CDR2 SVGAGI. This CDR3 contains 19 residues. This CDR3 reads CASSCSYRFQGQSPYGYTF. DNA of the CDR3: TGTGCCAGCAGTTGCTCGTACCGCTTTCAGGGACAGAGTCCCTATGGTTACACCTTC.

This clonotype is a singleton in its sample. A read error is possible here, since a much larger clone lies one base away. The gene calls are TRBV6-2 or TRBV6-3 and TRBJ1-5, with D hard to call. This CDR3 has 15 residues. Per the germline V gene, CDR1 is MNHEY and CDR2 is SVGEGT. The DNA of the CDR3 is TGTGGCAGCAGTCACGGAGGGAGTTTGGGTCAGCCCCAGCATTTT. It yields the protein CGSSHGGSLGQPQHF.

A single count supports this clonotype. This chain connects TRBV7-9 to TRBJ2-5; 9 bases agree with TRBD1. There are 18 residues in the CDR3. Trimming at V came to 5 bases and at J to 5 bases, leaving 18 bases not matched to a gene. Germline V gives CDR1 SEHNR, CDR2 FQNEAQ (reference sequence). In nucleotides, the CDR3 is TGTGCCAGCAGCCTCTCATCTGGGACAGGGAGATCCCACGAGACCCAGTACTTC. Amino acids: CASSLSSGTGRSHETQYF.

The chain couples TRBV29-1 to TRBJ2-2; TRBD1 is a possible D gene (6 bases). CDR3 length equals 15 residues. Germline V gene lookup returns CDR1 SQVTM and CDR2 ANQGSEA. Trimming left V 6 bases short and J 11 bases short, with 25 bases between. The CDR3 loop reads CSVEKGDTVTSELFF. In nucleotides, the CDR3 is TGCAGCGTAGAAAAGGGGGACACGGTCACCAGTGAGCTGTTTTTT.

Concerning this clonotype itself: At one end the junction does not follow the germline gene, possibly because of a read error. The chain combines TRBV20-1 with TRBJ2-1, with a tentative D call TRBD1 (6 bases). Germline loops: CDR1 DFQATT, CDR2 SNEGSKA (reference sequence). The CDR3 consists of 15 residues. Here the CDR3 reads CSADSAGEPWNEQSF. The CDR3 DNA reads as TGCAGTGCTGACTCAGCAGGGGAGCCGTGGAATGAGCAGTCCTTC.

V is TRBV28 and J is TRBJ1-6; 9 bases match TRBD1. The germline gives CDR1 MDHEN, CDR2 SYDVKM. The V gene end was trimmed by 5 bases and the J gene end by 9 bases; junction bases not matched to a gene: 5. CDR3 size: 14 residues. The CDR3: CASSNRGRASPLHF. CDR3 sequence (DNA): TGTGCCAGCAGTAACAGGGGGCGCGCTTCACCCCTCCACTTT.

This clonotype showed up many times. V usage is TRBV6-1 and J usage is TRBJ2-1, with D possibly matching TRBD1 (6 bases). Trimming pared 2 bases from V and 5 bases from J, leaving 13 bases between. Germline V gives CDR1 MNHNS, CDR2 SASEGT. The CDR3 is 15 amino acids. DNA for the CDR3: TGTGCCAGCAGTGAACCCAGGGGCCCTAACAATGAGCAGTTCTTC. Its translation: CASSEPRGPNNEQFF.

In regard to this clonotype: Without the conserved terminal phenylalanine or tryptophan, this CDR3 likely stems from a read error. The limits of the CDR3 on the DNA are not certain, so only TCRdb's listed CDR3 is given. The rearrangement uses TRBV11-2 and TRBJ2-5; the table names TRBD1, a call not compared with the DNA. Germline V gene data show CDR1 as SGHAT and CDR2 as FQNNGV. The CDR3 is 14 residues long, ends included. CDR3 sequence: CASSSVQVQETQCL.

With respect to this clonotype: The junction does not match germline at one end; this may be a read error. V and J are TRBV4-2 and TRBJ2-7; D is uncertain. The germline CDR1 and CDR2 sequences are LGHNA and YNFKEQ. CDR3 length: 15 amino acids. The CDR3 nucleotides are TGTGCCAGCAGCCAAGATAGCCCGGGCCCCTACGATCAGTACTTC. Its protein product is CASSQDSPGPYDQYF.

To note about this clonotype: Because the CDR3 is missing its conserved closing phenylalanine or tryptophan, this is likely a read error. The chain carries TRBV6-2 or TRBV6-3 and TRBJ2-1; 11 bases agree with TRBD2. This CDR3 spans 15 amino acids. Germline V lookup: CDR1 MNHEY, CDR2 SVGEGT. CDR3 DNA sequence: TGTGCCAGCAGTATTAGCGGGAGGGCCTATAATGAGCAGTTCTCC. The encoded protein is CASSISGRAYNEQFS.

For this clonotype: Given a much more abundant clone one base away, this may be a read error. The chain has TRBV7-8 and TRBJ2-1; perhaps TRBD2 as D (6 bases). This CDR3 spans 15 amino acids. Trimming cost V 7 bases and J 2 bases, with 15 bases left between them. Germline values: CDR1 SGHVS, CDR2 FQNEAQ. The CDR3 protein is CASISPGGAYNEQFF. CDR3 bases: TGTGCCAGCATTTCCCCCGGGGGAGCCTACAATGAGCAGTTCTTC.

This sequence joins TRBV10-2 and TRBJ1-6; 7 nucleotides agree with TRBD1. Germline loops: CDR1 WSHSY, CDR2 SAAADI. The CDR3 consists of 15 residues. After removal of 10 bases from V and 14 bases from J, the junction contained 20 bases not matched to a gene. CDR3 bases: TGCGCCAACACTGAACTCCGGACAGGCTCTGACACCCTCCACTTT. This encodes CANTELRTGSDTLHF.

As concerns this clonotype: The conserved final phenylalanine or tryptophan is absent from the CDR3, which likely points to a read error. J is TRBJ1-1 and V is TRBV11-1; a possible D gene is TRBD1 (5 bases). The germline CDR1 and CDR2 sequences are SGHAT and FQDESV (reference sequence). This CDR3 has 14 amino acids. The CDR3 sequence: CASRLEAGRTEAFI. CDR3 bases: TGTGCCAGCAGATTAGAGGCAGGGCGGACTGAAGCTTTCATT.

With regard to this clonotype: A read error may produce the germline difference seen at one junction end. This chain joins TRBV6-5 and TRBJ1-5, with D hard to call. CDR1 MNHEY and CDR2 SVGAGI come from the germline V gene. This CDR3 spans 14 amino acids. The CDR3 DNA sequence: TGTGCCAGCAGTTACCTAGGGAAGCAATCAGCCCCAGCATTT. This gives the protein CASSYLGKQSAPAF.

About this clonotype itself: A read error may account for a junction end that differs from germline. The chain couples TRBV11-3 to TRBJ2-2; a possible D gene is TRBD1 (5 bases). The CDR3 totals 15 residues. The V gene's germline CDR1 is SGHNT and CDR2 YENEEA. CDR3 sequence (DNA): TGTGCCAACAGCTTGAGCAGGGTCCCTTCCTGGGAGCTGTTTTTT. It is translated as CANSLSRVPSWELFF. Full variable domain (outside the CDR3, taken from reference TRBV11-3 and TRBJ2-2): EAGVVQSPRYKIIEKKQPVAFWCNPISGHNTLYWYLQNLGQGPELLIRYENEEAVDDSQLPKDRFSAERLKGVDSTLKIQPAELGDSAVYLCANSLSRVPSWELFFGEGSRLTVL.

This clonotype showed up many times. This chain joins TRBV6-2 or TRBV6-3 and TRBJ2-7; TRBD2 aligns across 9 bases. V dropped 7 bases and J dropped 7; count of bases not matched to a gene: 11. The CDR3 covers 14 residues. The germline CDR1 and CDR2 sequences are MNHEY and SVGEGT. CDR3 sequence: CASKIAGAPMEQYF. CDR3 DNA: TGTGCCAGCAAGATAGCGGGAGCCCCTATGGAGCAGTACTTC.

This clonotype was counted ten times or more. V is TRBV6-5 and J is TRBJ1-4; 8 bases fit TRBD1. J lost 8 bases, V lost 4 bases, and 3 bases had no gene match. CDR3 length: 13 amino acids. Germline CDR1 and CDR2: MNHEY and SVGAGI. The CDR3 is CASSSQGGEKLFF. The CDR3 DNA reads as TGTGCCAGCAGTTCACAGGGGGGGGAAAAACTGTTTTTT.

This clonotype was counted only a few times. The chain links TRBV24-1 to TRBJ2-1; D is possibly TRBD2 (7 bases). V was trimmed by 5 bases and J by 13 bases, leaving 29 bases between them. Germline V gives CDR1 KGHDR, CDR2 SFDVKD. The CDR3 has 17 residues. CDR3 coding DNA: TGTGCCACCAGTGCTTCACCCGGGACCTCAAGGGGGGGAAGACAGTTCTTC. Its translation is CATSASPGTSRGGRQFF.

This chain joins TRBV2 and TRBJ1-6, with no clear D. This CDR3 is built from 13 residues. CDR1 and CDR2 (germline): SNHLY, FYNNEI. This CDR3 reads CVGGTEDNSPLHF. DNA of the CDR3: TGTGTCGGAGGTACAGAGGATAATTCACCCCTCCACTTT.

This chain connects TRBV11-1 to TRBJ1-1; weak D call: TRBD1 (5 bases). Germline values: CDR1 SGHAT, CDR2 FQDESV (reference sequence). The CDR3 length is 14 residues. Trimming stripped 1 base from V and 4 bases from J, with 10 bases between. The CDR3 nucleotides read TGTGCCAGCAGCTTAGGGGCAGGGCGCACTGAAGCTTTCTTT. Translating it yields CASSLGAGRTEAFF.

The genes are TRBV12-3 or TRBV12-4 and TRBJ2-5, with 11 nucleotides matching TRBD1. The ends lost 6 bases at V and 4 bases at J; junction bases unmatched: 10. The CDR3 sequence is 16 residues long. The CDR3 DNA reads as TGTGCCAGCAGACCCGGACAGGGGGCTGACCGAGAGACCCAGTACTTC. Translation: CASRPGQGADRETQYF.

The chain carries TRBV11-1 and TRBJ1-1; D not resolved. Between the trimmed V and J ends, which lost 9 bases and 2 bases, there was a span of 16 bases. The V gene's germline CDR1 is SGHAT and CDR2 FQDESV (reference sequence). The CDR3 consists of 14 residues. The CDR3 bases are TGTGCCAGTAGGTTTCTCGCGGGCAACACTGAAGCTTTCTTT. Translating gives CASRFLAGNTEAFF.

This clonotype has a count of ten or more. V is TRBV20-1 and J is TRBJ1-2, with unresolved D. Germline values: CDR1 DFQATT, CDR2 SNEGSKA (reference sequence). The CDR3 covers 12 residues. V was trimmed by 5 bases and J by 8 bases, leaving 15 bases between them. DNA for the CDR3: TGCAGTGCTGGCCTGCGCCGGGAGGGCTACACCTTC. Amino acid sequence: CSAGLRREGYTF.

This clonotype has only a few counts. The junction does not match germline at one end; this may be a read error. V is TRBV11-2 and J is TRBJ2-7; D is unclear. CDR3 length equals 13 residues. Per the germline V gene, CDR1 is SGHAT and CDR2 is FQNNGV. Here the CDR3 DNA reads TGTGCCAGCAGCTTAGTCGGGCAGAACGACCAGTACTTC. Protein product: CASSLVGQNDQYF.

As regards this clonotype: The junction departs from germline at one end; a sequencing error may be responsible. This sequence joins TRBV11-1 and TRBJ2-2; TRBD2 might be the D (5 bases). This CDR3 is 15 amino acids long. Germline V lookup: CDR1 SGHAT, CDR2 FQDESV (reference sequence). CDR3 nucleotides: TGTGCCAGCAGCCCTTGGGCTTGCGGGTCCGGGAAGCTGTTTTTT. The encoded protein is CASSPWACGSGKLFF.

Notes on this clonotype: Germline is not matched at one junction end, which may reflect a read error. The V and J genes are TRBV11-2 and TRBJ1-1; D not certain. CDR3 length: 14 amino acids. Germline V gene data show CDR1 as SGHAT and CDR2 as FQNNGV. CDR3 protein: CVSSLAPGIGGAFF. CDR3 DNA: TGTGTCAGCAGCTTAGCCCCCGGGATAGGAGGGGCTTTCTTT.

This chain connects TRBV5-1 to TRBJ1-2, with no clear D. Trimming removed 0 bases at V and 3 bases at J, with 6 bases between. CDR3 length: 13 residues. CDR1 is SGHRS and CDR2 is YFSETQ in the germline V gene. CDR3 DNA: TGCGCCAGCAGCTTGGTGAGGGACTATGGCTACACCTTC. Translation gives CASSLVRDYGYTF.

V is TRBV28 and J is TRBJ2-7; D unresolved. Trimming removed 5 bases from V and 2 bases from J, with 22 bases in between. The germline CDR1 and CDR2 sequences are MDHEN and SYDVKM. CDR3 size: 17 residues. CDR3 sequence: CASSPISVLGGTYEQYF. Here the CDR3 DNA reads TGTGCCAGCAGTCCCATATCGGTTCTCGGCGGTACCTACGAGCAGTACTTC.

As concerns this clonotype: Germline and junction disagree at one end, which may indicate a read error. This rearrangement joins TRBV11-2 to TRBJ2-5; D is unclear. CDR3 length: 13 amino acids. CDR1 SGHAT and CDR2 FQNNGV come from the germline V gene. The CDR3 region is CSSTSAGEETQYF. The CDR3 nucleotides are TGTTCCAGCACCTCTGCAGGCGAAGAGACCCAGTACTTC.

This clonotype has at least ten counts. This chain uses TRBV5-8 with TRBJ1-2, with D perhaps TRBD1 (5 bases). This CDR3 contains 14 residues. The germline V and J ends were trimmed by 0 bases and 5 bases, with 11 bases remaining between them. CDR1 SGHTS and CDR2 YDEGEE come from the germline V gene. CDR3 protein: CASSLGGTVYGYTF. CDR3 nucleotide sequence: TGTGCCAGCAGCTTGGGCGGGACCGTGTATGGCTACACCTTC.